The T cell receptor (beta chain) described here comes from a study of PD-1 blockade in classical Hodgkin lymphoma. Broader study findings: Exclusion covered patients beginning nivolumab under 1 year post-ASCT. Before treatment, TCR diversity in newly diagnosed patients was reportedly lower than in healthy donors. CD4+ but not CD8+ TCR diversity rose significantly by C4D1. Why the repertoires differ is still unclear, perhaps disease activity or prior therapy.

TCRdb keeps only in-frame clones here, not all; method: immunoSEQ multiplex PCR. Of about 32,000 clones in the sample, 81% are singletons; the top ten hold approximately 18%. The time point here: cycle 4 day 1 (C4D1), after less than seven weeks of nivolumab. Every patient experienced relapse after autologous stem cell transplantation, and brentuximab vedotin exposure varied. For this clone: Its antigen is as yet unknown.

This CDR3 has 13 residues. Germline V lookup: CDR1 ENHRY, CDR2 SYGVKD. Deletions cut 6 bases from V and 4 bases from J, with 11 bases between. This chain uses TRBV10-3 with TRBJ2-3, with a possible D match to TRBD1 (5 bases). Sequencing was performed on peripheral blood mononuclear cells (PBMCs), taken before the fourth cycle of nivolumab. This TCR derives from a human donor with classical Hodgkin lymphoma. CDR3 protein: CAIRPGSADTQYF. For the CDR3, the DNA is TGTGCCATCAGACCAGGGTCCGCAGATACGCAGTATTTT.